Sequencing of this T cell receptor (beta chain) was carried out in a study of PD-L1 blockade in urothelial cancer. The CDR3 is 15 amino acids. The germline gives CDR1 MNHEY, CDR2 SVGAGI. Trimming cost V 4 bases and J 2 bases, with 12 bases left between them. Spike-ins of synthetic TCR analog templates went into each PCR. The assay was immunoSEQ multiplex PCR, and TCRdb's table has in-frame clones only and misses some. The sample contains around 110,000 clones, roughly 89% of which appear only once. Time point described: peripheral blood 6 weeks after treatment start. The chain is built from TRBV6-5 and TRBJ2-4; D is perhaps TRBD2 (7 bases). The clonotype was recovered from a man in his sixties with urothelial cancer. Sequences were derived from PBMCs, sampled around atezolizumab (anti-PD-L1) treatment. CDR3 protein: CASSSGEGSKNIQYF. Here the CDR3 DNA reads TGTGCCAGCAGTTCAGGGGAGGGATCCAAAAACATTCAGTACTTC.